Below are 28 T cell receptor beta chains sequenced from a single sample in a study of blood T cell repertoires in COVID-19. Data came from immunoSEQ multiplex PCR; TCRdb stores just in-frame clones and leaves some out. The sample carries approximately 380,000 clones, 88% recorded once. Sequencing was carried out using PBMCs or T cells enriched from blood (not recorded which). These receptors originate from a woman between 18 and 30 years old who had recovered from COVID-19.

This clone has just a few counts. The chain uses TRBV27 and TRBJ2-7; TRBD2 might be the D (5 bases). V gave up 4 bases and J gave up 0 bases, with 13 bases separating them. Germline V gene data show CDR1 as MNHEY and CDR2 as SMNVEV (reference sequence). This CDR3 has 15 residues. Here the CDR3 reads CASSYSGVSSYEQYF. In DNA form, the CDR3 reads TGTGCCAGCAGTTATTCCGGGGTCTCCTCCTACGAGCAGTACTTC.

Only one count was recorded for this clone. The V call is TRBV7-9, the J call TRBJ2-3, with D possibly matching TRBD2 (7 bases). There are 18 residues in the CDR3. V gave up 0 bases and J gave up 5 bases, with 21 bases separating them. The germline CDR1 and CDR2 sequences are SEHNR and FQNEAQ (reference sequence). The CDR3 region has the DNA TGTGCCAGCAGCTTAGCGGGGGGGCCCGGGACTCCTTTAGATACGCAGTATTTT. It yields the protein CASSLAGGPGTPLDTQYF.

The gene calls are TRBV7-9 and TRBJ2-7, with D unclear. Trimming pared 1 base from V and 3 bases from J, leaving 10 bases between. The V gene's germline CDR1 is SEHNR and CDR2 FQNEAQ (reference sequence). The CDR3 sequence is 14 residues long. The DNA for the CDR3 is TGTGCCAGCAGCTTAGGTCGGGTGGACTACGAGCAGTACTTC. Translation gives CASSLGRVDYEQYF. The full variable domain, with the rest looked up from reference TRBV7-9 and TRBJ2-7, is DTGVSQNPRHKITKRGQNVTFRCDPISEHNRLYWYRQTLGQGPEFLTYFQNEAQLEKSRLLSDRFSAERPKGSFSTLEIQRTEQGDSAMYLCASSLGRVDYEQYFGPGTRLTVT.

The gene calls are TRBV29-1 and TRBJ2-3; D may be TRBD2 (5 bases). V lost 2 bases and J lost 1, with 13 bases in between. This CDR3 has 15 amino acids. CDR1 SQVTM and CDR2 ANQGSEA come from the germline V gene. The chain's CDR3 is CSVELDFPGTDTQYF. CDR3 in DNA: TGCAGCGTTGAATTGGACTTCCCCGGCACAGATACGCAGTATTTT.

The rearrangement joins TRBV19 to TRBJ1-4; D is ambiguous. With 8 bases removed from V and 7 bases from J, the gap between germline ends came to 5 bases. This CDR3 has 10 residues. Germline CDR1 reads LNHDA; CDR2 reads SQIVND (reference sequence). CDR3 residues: CASLGEKLFF. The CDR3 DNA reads TGTGCCAGTCTCGGTGAAAAACTGTTTTTT. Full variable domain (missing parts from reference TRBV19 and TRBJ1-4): DGGITQSPKYLFRKEGQNVTLSCEQNLNHDAMYWYRQDPGQGLRLIYYSQIVNDFQKGDIAEGYSVSREKKESFPLTVTSAQKNPTAFYLCASLGEKLFFGSGTQLSVL.

The CDR3: CAWSTENYGYTF. In DNA, the CDR3 is TGTGCCTGGAGTACGGAGAACTATGGCTACACCTTC. V and J are TRBV30 and TRBJ1-2; D gene uncertain. V was clipped by 2 bases and J by 2 bases, with 6 bases between them. The CDR3 sequence is 12 residues long. CDR1 GTSNPN and CDR2 SVGIG come from the germline V gene (reference sequence). The full variable domain, with the rest looked up from reference TRBV30 and TRBJ1-2, is SQTIHQWPATLVQPVGSPLSLECTVEGTSNPNLYWYRQAAGRGLQLLFYSVGIGQISSEVPQNLSASRPQDRQFILSSKKLLLSDSGFYLCAWSTENYGYTFGSGTRLTVV.

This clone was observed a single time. CDR3 sequence: CASSLNRGTEAFF. DNA of the CDR3: TGTGCCAGCAGTTTGAACAGGGGCACTGAAGCTTTCTTT. This rearrangement joins TRBV12-3 or TRBV12-4 to TRBJ1-1, with 7 bases matching TRBD1. V shed 3 bases, J shed 4 bases, and the junction held 2 bases outside the gene matches. The CDR3 is 13 amino acids.

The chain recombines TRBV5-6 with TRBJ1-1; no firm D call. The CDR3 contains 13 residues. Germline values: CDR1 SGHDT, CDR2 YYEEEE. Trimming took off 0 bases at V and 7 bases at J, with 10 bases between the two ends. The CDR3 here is CASSLGEEGEAFF. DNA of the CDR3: TGTGCCAGCAGCTTGGGGGAGGAGGGTGAAGCTTTCTTT.

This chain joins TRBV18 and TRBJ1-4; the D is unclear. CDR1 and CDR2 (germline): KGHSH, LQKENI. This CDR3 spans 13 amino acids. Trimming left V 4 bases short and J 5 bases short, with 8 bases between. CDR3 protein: CASSRTANEKLFF. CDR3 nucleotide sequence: TGTGCCAGCTCACGGACTGCCAATGAAAAACTGTTTTTT.

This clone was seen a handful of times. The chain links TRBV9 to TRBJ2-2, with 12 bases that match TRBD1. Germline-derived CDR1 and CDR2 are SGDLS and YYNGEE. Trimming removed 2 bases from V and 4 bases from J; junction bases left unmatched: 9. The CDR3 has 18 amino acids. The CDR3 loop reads CASSVSGQGASVTGELFF. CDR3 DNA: TGTGCCAGCAGCGTCTCGGGACAGGGGGCATCGGTCACCGGGGAGCTGTTTTTT.

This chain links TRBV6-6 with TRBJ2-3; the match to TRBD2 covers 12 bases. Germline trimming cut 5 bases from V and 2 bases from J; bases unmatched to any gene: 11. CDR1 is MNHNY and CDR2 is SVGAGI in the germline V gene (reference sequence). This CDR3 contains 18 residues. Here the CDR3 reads CASSQLAGGRSFTDTQYF. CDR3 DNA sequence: TGTGCCAGCAGTCAACTAGCGGGGGGCCGCTCTTTCACAGATACGCAGTATTTT.

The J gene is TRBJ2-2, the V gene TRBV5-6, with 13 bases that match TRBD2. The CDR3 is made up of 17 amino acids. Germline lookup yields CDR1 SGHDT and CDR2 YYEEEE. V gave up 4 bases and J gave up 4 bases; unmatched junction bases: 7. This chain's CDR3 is CASSLGLAGVFTGELFF. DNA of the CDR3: TGTGCCAGCAGCCTCGGACTAGCGGGGGTTTTCACCGGGGAGCTGTTTTTT.

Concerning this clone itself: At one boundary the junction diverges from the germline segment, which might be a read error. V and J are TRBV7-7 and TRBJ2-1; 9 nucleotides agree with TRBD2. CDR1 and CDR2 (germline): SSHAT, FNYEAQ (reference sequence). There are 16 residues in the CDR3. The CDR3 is CASSLSMAGGPNEQFF. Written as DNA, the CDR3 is TGTGCTAGCAGCCTCTCGATGGCGGGGGGGCCAAATGAGCAGTTCTTC.

The CDR3 sequence: CASSQEGQGNTEAFF. DNA of the CDR3: TGTGCCAGCAGCCAAGAAGGGCAGGGTAACACTGAAGCTTTCTTT. The chain combines TRBV4-2 with TRBJ1-1; the D gene is possibly TRBD1 (5 bases). V was trimmed by 0 bases and J by 2 bases, leaving 10 bases between them. This CDR3 comprises 15 residues. In germline, CDR1 is LGHNA, CDR2 YNFKEQ.

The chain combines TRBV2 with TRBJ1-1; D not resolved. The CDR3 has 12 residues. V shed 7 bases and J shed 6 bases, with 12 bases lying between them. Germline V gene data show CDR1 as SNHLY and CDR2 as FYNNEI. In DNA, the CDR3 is TGTGCCAGCAAGGCGGGTTTTGCTGAAGCTTTCTTT. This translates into CASKAGFAEAFF.

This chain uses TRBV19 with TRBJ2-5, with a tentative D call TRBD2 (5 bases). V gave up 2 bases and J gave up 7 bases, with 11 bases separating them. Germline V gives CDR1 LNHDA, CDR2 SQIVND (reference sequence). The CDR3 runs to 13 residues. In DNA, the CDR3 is TGTGCCAGTAGTATACTGGGCAGCGGGACCCAGTACTTC. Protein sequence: CASSILGSGTQYF.

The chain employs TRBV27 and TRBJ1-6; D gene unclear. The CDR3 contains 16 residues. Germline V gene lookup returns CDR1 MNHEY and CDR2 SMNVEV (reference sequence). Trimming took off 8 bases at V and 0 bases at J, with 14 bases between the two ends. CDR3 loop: CASSSASGSYNSPLHF. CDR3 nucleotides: TGTGCCAGCTCCTCCGCCAGCGGCTCCTATAATTCACCCCTCCACTTT.

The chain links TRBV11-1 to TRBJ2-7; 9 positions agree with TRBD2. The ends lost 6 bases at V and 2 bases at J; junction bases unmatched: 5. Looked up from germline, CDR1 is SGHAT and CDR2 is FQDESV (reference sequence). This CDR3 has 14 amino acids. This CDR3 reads CASRRAGGPYEQYF. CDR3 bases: TGTGCCAGCAGACGAGCGGGGGGACCCTACGAGCAGTACTTC. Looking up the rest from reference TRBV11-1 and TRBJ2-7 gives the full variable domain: EAEVAQSPRYKITEKSQAVAFWCDPISGHATLYWYRQILGQGPELLVQFQDESVVDDSQLPKDRFSAERLKGVDSTLKIQPAELGDSAMYLCASRRAGGPYEQYFGPGTRLTVT.

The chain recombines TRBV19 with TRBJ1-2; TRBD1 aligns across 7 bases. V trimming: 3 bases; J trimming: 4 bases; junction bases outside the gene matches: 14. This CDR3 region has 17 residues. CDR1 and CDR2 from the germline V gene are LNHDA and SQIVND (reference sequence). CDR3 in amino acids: CASSIQIPRTGPYGYTF. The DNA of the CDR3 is TGTGCCAGTAGTATCCAGATTCCCCGGACAGGACCCTATGGCTACACCTTC. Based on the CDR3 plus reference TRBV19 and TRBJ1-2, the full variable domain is DGGITQSPKYLFRKEGQNVTLSCEQNLNHDAMYWYRQDPGQGLRLIYYSQIVNDFQKGDIAEGYSVSREKKESFPLTVTSAQKNPTAFYLCASSIQIPRTGPYGYTFGSGTRLTVV.

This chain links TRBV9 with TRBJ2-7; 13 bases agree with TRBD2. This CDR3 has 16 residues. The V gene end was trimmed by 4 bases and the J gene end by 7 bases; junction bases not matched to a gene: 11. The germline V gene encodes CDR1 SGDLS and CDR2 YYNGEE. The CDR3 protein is CASSSELGLAGEEQYF. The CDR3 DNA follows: TGTGCCAGCAGCTCAGAACTAGGACTAGCGGGGGAGGAGCAGTACTTC. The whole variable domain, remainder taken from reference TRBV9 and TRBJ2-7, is DSGVTQTPKHLITATGQRVTLRCSPRSGDLSVYWYQQSLDQGLQFLIQYYNGEERAKGNILERFSAQQFPDLHSELNLSSLELGDSALYFCASSSELGLAGEEQYFGPGTRLTVT.

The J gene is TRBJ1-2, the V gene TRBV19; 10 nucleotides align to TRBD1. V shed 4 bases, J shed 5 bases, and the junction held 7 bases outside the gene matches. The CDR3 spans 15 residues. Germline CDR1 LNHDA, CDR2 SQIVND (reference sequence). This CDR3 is CASSTPGQGRYGYTF. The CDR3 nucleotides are TGTGCCAGTAGTACCCCGGGACAGGGGCGGTATGGCTACACCTTC.

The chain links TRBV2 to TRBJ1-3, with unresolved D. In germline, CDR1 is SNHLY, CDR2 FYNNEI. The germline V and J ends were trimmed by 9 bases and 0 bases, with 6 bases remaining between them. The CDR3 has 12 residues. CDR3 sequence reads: CASRFSGNTIYF. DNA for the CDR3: TGTGCCAGTCGGTTCTCTGGAAACACCATATATTTT.

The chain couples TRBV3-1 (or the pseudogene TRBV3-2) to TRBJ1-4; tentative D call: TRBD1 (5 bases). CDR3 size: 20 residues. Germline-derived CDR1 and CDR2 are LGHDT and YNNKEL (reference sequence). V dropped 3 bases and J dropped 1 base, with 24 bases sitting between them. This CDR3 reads CASSHATIMAGFITNEKLFF. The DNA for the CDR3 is TGTGCCAGCAGCCACGCTACAATTATGGCAGGGTTTATAACTAATGAAAAACTGTTTTTT.

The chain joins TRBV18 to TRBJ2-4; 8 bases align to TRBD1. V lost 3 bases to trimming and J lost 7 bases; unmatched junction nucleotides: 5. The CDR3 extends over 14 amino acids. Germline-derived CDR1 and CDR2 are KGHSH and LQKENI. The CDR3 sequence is CASSPDRGWNIQYF. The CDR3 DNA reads TGTGCCAGCTCACCCGACAGGGGTTGGAACATTCAGTACTTC.

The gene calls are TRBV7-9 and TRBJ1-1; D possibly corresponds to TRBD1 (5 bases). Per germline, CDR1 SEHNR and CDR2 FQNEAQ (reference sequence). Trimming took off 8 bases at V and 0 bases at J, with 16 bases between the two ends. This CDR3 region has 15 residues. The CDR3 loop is CASAARGTLNTEAFF. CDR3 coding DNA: TGTGCCAGCGCTGCCAGAGGGACTCTGAACACTGAAGCTTTCTTT.

DNA for the CDR3: TGTGCCAGCAGTTTGTTAGGGGATGAGTTTATGGACACTGAAGCTTTCTTT. This sequence encodes CASSLLGDEFMDTEAFF. The rearrangement links TRBV27 to TRBJ1-1, with D perhaps matching TRBD1 (5 bases). From germline, CDR1 is MNHEY and CDR2 SMNVEV (reference sequence). The ends were cut back, 3 bases at V and 3 bases at J, with 20 bases in the middle. This CDR3 comprises 17 residues.

CDR3 sequence reads: CASSESRAVHQPQHF. The CDR3 DNA sequence: TGCGCCAGCAGTGAGTCGAGGGCCGTTCATCAGCCCCAGCATTTT. J is TRBJ1-5 and V is TRBV10-1; D unresolved. V gave up 0 bases and J gave up 5 bases, with 11 bases separating them. CDR3 length: 15 residues. Germline values: CDR1 WNHNN, CDR2 SYGVQD (reference sequence).

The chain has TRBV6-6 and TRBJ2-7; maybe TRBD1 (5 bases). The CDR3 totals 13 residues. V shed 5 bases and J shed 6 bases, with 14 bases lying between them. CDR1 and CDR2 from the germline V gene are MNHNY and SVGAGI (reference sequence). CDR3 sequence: CASSTLGPREQYF. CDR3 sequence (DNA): TGTGCCAGCAGTACCCTGGGGCCGCGCGAGCAGTACTTC.